This entry lists 8 T cell receptor beta chains sequenced from one sample in a study of blood T cell repertoires in COVID-19. Some clones are missing from TCRdb's copy, which holds only in-frame ones; the method was immunoSEQ multiplex PCR. The data show 300,000 to 450,000 clones, about 90% seen once. Sequencing was done on a sample of peripheral blood. The receptors stem from a woman aged 25 to 39 with COVID-19, enrolled during active disease.

The chain links TRBV24-1 to TRBJ2-7; TRBD1 agrees at 12 bases. There are 14 residues in the CDR3. V was pared by 6 bases and J by 6 bases, with 5 bases of the junction left unmatched. Germline loops: CDR1 KGHDR, CDR2 SFDVKD. The chain's CDR3 is CATSTGTGGPEQYF. In nucleotides, the CDR3 is TGTGCCACCAGTACCGGGACAGGGGGCCCCGAGCAGTACTTC.

The chain carries TRBV18 and TRBJ1-2, with 9 nucleotides matching TRBD1. Germline V gene sequence: CDR1 KGHSH, CDR2 LQKENI. The CDR3 sequence is 17 residues long. The trim removed 3 bases at V and 7 bases at J, leaving 15 bases unmatched. CDR3 amino acids: CASSPVGQGSVVPGYTF. In DNA, the CDR3 is TGTGCCAGCTCACCTGTGGGACAGGGAAGTGTTGTCCCTGGCTACACCTTC.

This clone was seen just once. V gene TRBV7-2 combines with J gene TRBJ2-2; TRBD1 matches at 7 bases. CDR1 and CDR2 (germline): SGHTA, FQGNSA. This CDR3 contains 18 residues. The V and J ends lost 3 bases and 3 bases, in that order; junction bases with no gene match: 13. CDR3 sequence: CASSFPGQKWGDTGELFF. The CDR3 DNA follows: TGTGCCAGCAGCTTTCCGGGACAGAAGTGGGGAGACACCGGGGAGCTGTTTTTT.

The V call is TRBV5-6, the J call TRBJ1-2, with 9 bases matching TRBD1. V was pared by 4 bases and J by 5 bases, with 3 bases of the junction left unmatched. The CDR3 has 13 residues. In germline, CDR1 is SGHDT, CDR2 YYEEEE. This chain's CDR3 is CASSRTGVYGYTF. CDR3 bases: TGTGCCAGCAGCCGGACAGGGGTGTATGGCTACACCTTC.

This clone appeared a single time. J is TRBJ1-6 and V is TRBV2; tentatively, D is TRBD1 (6 bases). This CDR3 has 15 amino acids. Germline V gene sequence: CDR1 SNHLY, CDR2 FYNNEI. V was pared by 5 bases and J by 6 bases, with 14 bases between. The DNA of the CDR3 is TGTGCCAGCAGTCTTTCAGGGGTGGGTAATTCACCCCTCCACTTT. Its translation: CASSLSGVGNSPLHF.

The CDR3 bases are TGCGCCAGCAGTCCCGACAGGATCAATCAGCCCCAGCATTTT. Its protein is CASSPDRINQPQHF. The chain is built from TRBV10-2 and TRBJ1-5; D may be TRBD1 (6 bases). Germline CDR1 is WSHSY and CDR2 is SAAADI. V lost 5 bases and J lost 3, with 11 bases in between. This CDR3 region has 14 residues.

The chain combines TRBV10-2 with TRBJ2-1, with 7 bases aligning to TRBD2. The CDR3 extends over 14 amino acids. Germline V CDR1 and CDR2: WSHSY, SAAADI. V trimming: 5 bases; J trimming: 2 bases; junction bases outside the gene matches: 3. The CDR3 protein is CASSRRETYNEQFF. The CDR3 DNA reads TGCGCCAGCAGTAGGCGGGAGACCTACAATGAGCAGTTCTTC.

V is TRBV18 and J is TRBJ1-1; D is undetermined. CDR3 length: 13 residues. Germline V gene sequence: CDR1 KGHSH, CDR2 LQKENI. Trimming took 1 base from V and 1 from J, leaving 4 bases between them. As DNA, the CDR3 is TGTGCCAGCTCACCACATCAGAACACTGAAGCTTTCTTT. Protein: CASSPHQNTEAFF.